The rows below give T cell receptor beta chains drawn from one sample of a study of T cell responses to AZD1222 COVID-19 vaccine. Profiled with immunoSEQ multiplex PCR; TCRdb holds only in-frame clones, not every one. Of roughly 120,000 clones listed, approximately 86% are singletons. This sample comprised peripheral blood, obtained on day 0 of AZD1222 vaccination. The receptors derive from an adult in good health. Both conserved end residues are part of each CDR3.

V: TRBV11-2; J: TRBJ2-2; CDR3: CASVSGGNTGELFF
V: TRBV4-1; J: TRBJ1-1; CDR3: CASSQGPGAGGRNTEAFF
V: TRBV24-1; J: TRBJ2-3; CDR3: CATRASGAIGDTQYF
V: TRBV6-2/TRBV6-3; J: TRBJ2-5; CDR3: CASSKEGGLALQETQYF
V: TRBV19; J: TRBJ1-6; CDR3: CASSVGEPYSPLHF
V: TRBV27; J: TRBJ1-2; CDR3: CASSSGGLGGYTF
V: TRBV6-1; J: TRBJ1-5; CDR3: CVSSERQGAPYDQPQHF
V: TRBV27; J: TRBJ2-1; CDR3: CASSPIAGALGNEQFF
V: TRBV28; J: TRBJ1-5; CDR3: CASSSPAGYNQPQHF
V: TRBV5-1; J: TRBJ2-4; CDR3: CASSSGQKNIQYF
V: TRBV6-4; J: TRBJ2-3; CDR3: CASSLTTSTDTQYF
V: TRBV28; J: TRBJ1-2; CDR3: CASSSPSGVGGYTF
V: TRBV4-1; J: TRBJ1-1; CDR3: CASSQGGHPEAFF
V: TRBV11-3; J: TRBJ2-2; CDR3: CASSVGQGTGELFF
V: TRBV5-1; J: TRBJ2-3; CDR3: CASNSLSTDTQYF
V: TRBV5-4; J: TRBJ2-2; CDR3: CASSSPGQGAVELFF
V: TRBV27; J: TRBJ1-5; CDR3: CASSRVSGQPQHF
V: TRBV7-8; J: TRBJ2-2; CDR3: CASSLAGPNTGELFF
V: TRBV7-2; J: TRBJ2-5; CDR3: CASSLPSGGGQETQYF
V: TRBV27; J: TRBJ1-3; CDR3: CASSTGLGSGNTIYF
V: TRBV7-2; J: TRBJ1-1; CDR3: CASRLQGNTEAFF
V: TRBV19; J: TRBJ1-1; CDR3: CASNMGVNTEAFF
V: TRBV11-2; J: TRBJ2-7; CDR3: CASRVGSSYEQYF
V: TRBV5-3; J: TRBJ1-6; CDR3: CARSPYRGSPLHF
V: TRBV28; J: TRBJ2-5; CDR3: CASSLAGLGETQYF
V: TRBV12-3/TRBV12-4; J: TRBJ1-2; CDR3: CASSSGQTGGYTF
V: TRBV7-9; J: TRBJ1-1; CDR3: CASSTGEGTEAFF
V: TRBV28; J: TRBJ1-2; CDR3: CASSLSTGLYGYTF
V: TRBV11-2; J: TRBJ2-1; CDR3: CASSHYTGNPRNEQFF
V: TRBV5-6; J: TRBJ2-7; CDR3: CASSLITGPTYEQYF